This TCR beta chain was observed in a study of blood T cells in healthy people across ages. This clonotype was picked up many times. Together with a sample-barcoded 5' primer, a J-beta primer mix was included in a second PCR lasting about 7 to 11 cycles. Via MiXCR, TCRdb re-called the 5' RACE reads, giving one row per CDR3 protein. Of around 1.7 million distinct CDR3 sequences listed, 25% to 30% were seen once; the top ten hold about 8%. This clonotype was obtained from a woman aged 25 to 39 in good health. Sequenced: blood.

The CDR3 sequence is CSAMTGIGYEQYF. CDR3 coding DNA: TGCAGCGCAATGACAGGGATTGGCTACGAGCAGTACTTC. The V gene is TRBV29-1, the J gene TRBJ2-7, with 7 bases that match TRBD1. Germline-derived CDR1 and CDR2 are SQVTM and ANQGSEA. The V segment lost 7 bases and the J segment 3 bases; nucleotides outside the gene matches: 9. CDR3 length: 13 amino acids.